Presented here are 17 T cell receptor beta chains from one specimen sequenced in a study of T cells in Graves' hyperthyroidism and ophthalmopathy (dated by TCRdb to the late 2010s). Libraries came from multiplex PCR. Sequencing used an Illumina HiSeq 2000. The TCR beta CDR3 regions were amplified from the RNA transcripts. The TCR CDR3 was subjected to a first round of RT-PCR using the HTBI primer set and the Qiagen OneStep RT-PCR kit. TCRdb reprocessed the public reads (quality trimming at Q25 with fastp, clone calling with MiXCR) and kept in-frame beta chains. Duplicate CDR3 protein sequences are folded into a single record with the most common DNA and genes. In this sample the table shows about 260,000 distinct CDR3 sequences, about 20% of which occur a single time. The ten largest clones take up roughly 60% of the sample. Sequenced: blood. These receptors all stem from a man under 40 with Graves' ophthalmopathy.

V is TRBV20-1 and J is TRBJ2-1, with 9 bases lining up with TRBD2. V shed 5 bases, J shed 4 bases, and the junction held 12 bases outside the gene matches. The germline V gene encodes CDR1 DFQATT and CDR2 SNEGSKA (reference sequence). The CDR3 length is 16 residues. CDR3 in amino acids: CSAPAAATSGYNEQFF. The CDR3 DNA sequence: TGCAGTGCTCCCGCTGCCGCGACTAGCGGTTACAATGAGCAGTTCTTC.

This clonotype was picked up a small number of times. This chain links TRBV3-1 with TRBJ1-6; 7 positions match TRBD1. V lost 4 bases to trimming and J lost 5 bases; unmatched junction nucleotides: 8. Germline-derived CDR1 and CDR2 are LGHDT and YNNKEL (reference sequence). The CDR3 has 16 residues. As DNA, the CDR3 is TGTGCCAGCAGCCGACAGGGTAATTCGAATAATTCACCCCTCCACTTT. It translates to CASSRQGNSNNSPLHF.

This clonotype was recorded at least ten times. The chain uses TRBV30 and TRBJ1-5; perhaps TRBD1 as D (5 bases). The length of the CDR3 is 13 residues. Trimming took 0 bases from V and 3 from J, leaving 6 bases between them. Germline assignment: CDR1 GTSNPN and CDR2 SVGIG (reference sequence). The CDR3 coding sequence is TGTGCCTGGAGTGTAGGGACCAATCAGCCCCAGCATTTT. It yields the protein CAWSVGTNQPQHF.

The V call is TRBV11-1, the J call TRBJ1-1; TRBD1 is a possible D gene (5 bases). Trimming cost V 2 bases and J 0 bases, with 16 bases left between them. Germline V CDR1 and CDR2: SGHAT, FQDESV (reference sequence). CDR3 length: 17 amino acids. CDR3 protein: CASSLTLTAGMNTEAFF. CDR3 nucleotides: TGTGCCAGCAGCTTAACCCTGACGGCAGGGATGAACACTGAAGCTTTCTTT.

This clonotype was counted between two and nine times. The chain links TRBV9 to TRBJ2-7, with 8 bases fitting TRBD2. There are 15 residues in the CDR3. The ends lost 0 bases at V and 0 bases at J; junction bases unmatched: 2. Germline loops: CDR1 SGDLS, CDR2 YYNGEE. The CDR3 DNA sequence: TGTGCCAGCAGCGTAGACGGGGGGGGCTCCTACGAGCAGTACTTC. Protein: CASSVDGGGSYEQYF.

At least ten counts were recorded for this clonotype. V is TRBV11-3 and J is TRBJ2-5; 13 bases are shared with TRBD2. The CDR3 runs to 16 residues. CDR1 SGHNT and CDR2 YENEEA come from the germline V gene. Trimming at V came to 5 bases and at J to 4 bases, leaving 7 bases not matched to a gene. The CDR3 nucleotides are TGTGCCAGCAGCCCTCGGACTAGCGGGAGCGGAGAGACCCAGTACTTC. Protein: CASSPRTSGSGETQYF.

The sample holds a few counts of this clonotype. The rearrangement uses TRBV13 and TRBJ2-5; 11 bases fit TRBD1. The germline V gene has CDR1 PRHDT and CDR2 FYEKMQ (reference sequence). This CDR3 region has 14 residues. V gave up 5 bases and J gave up 8 bases; unmatched junction bases: 7. The CDR3 protein is CASSRSGTGGTQYF. The CDR3 coding sequence is TGTGCCAGCAGCAGGTCCGGGACAGGGGGAACCCAGTACTTC.

J is TRBJ1-5 and V is TRBV5-1; D call uncertain. This CDR3 has 15 amino acids. The germline V and J ends were trimmed by 0 bases and 4 bases, with 11 bases remaining between them. Germline CDR1 SGHRS, CDR2 YFSETQ. CDR3 bases: TGCGCCAGCAGCTTGGATGGGCAGGTAAATCAGCCCCAGCATTTT. It translates to CASSLDGQVNQPQHF.

The chain uses TRBV20-1 and TRBJ1-2; unclear D gene. CDR3 size: 12 residues. Germline values: CDR1 DFQATT, CDR2 SNEGSKA (reference sequence). Between the trimmed V and J ends, which lost 3 bases and 4 bases, there was a span of 9 bases. CDR3 bases: TGCAGTGCTAGGACAACCGCCTATGGCTACACCTTC. Amino acids: CSARTTAYGYTF.

V usage is TRBV29-1 and J usage is TRBJ2-2; D tentatively reads TRBD1 or TRBD2 (6 bases each). The V gene lost 7 bases and the J gene lost 0 bases, with 12 bases spanning the gap. The CDR3 is 14 residues long. CDR1 is SQVTM and CDR2 is ANQGSEA in the germline V gene. This CDR3 reads CSAGAGTNTGELFF. In nucleotides, the CDR3 is TGCAGCGCGGGGGCAGGGACGAACACCGGGGAGCTGTTTTTT.

Points on this clonotype: A clone one base away is much larger, so this may be a read error. The gene calls are TRBV2 and TRBJ2-7; D gene unclear. There are 12 residues in the CDR3. Trimming cost V 5 bases and J 5 bases, with 10 bases left between them. From germline, CDR1 is SNHLY and CDR2 FYNNEI. CDR3 sequence reads: CASSTQAHEQYF. CDR3 sequence (DNA): TGTGCCAGCAGTACCCAAGCCCACGAGCAGTACTTC.

This clonotype has only a few counts. The chain combines TRBV5-1 with TRBJ2-7; no definite D call. Germline V gives CDR1 SGHRS, CDR2 YFSETQ. With 3 bases removed from V and 0 bases from J, the gap between germline ends came to 10 bases. The CDR3 has 14 amino acids. This CDR3 is CASSYGDTSYEQYF. The CDR3 nucleotides are TGCGCCAGCAGCTACGGAGACACCTCCTACGAGCAGTACTTC.

Many counts were recorded for this clonotype. V and J are TRBV2 and TRBJ2-1, with 14 bases fitting TRBD2. CDR3 length: 15 amino acids. The germline gives CDR1 SNHLY, CDR2 FYNNEI. J was trimmed by 3 bases and V by 7 bases; bases with no gene match: 2. The CDR3 DNA is TGTGCCAGCATGGGGACTAGCGGGAGCTACAATGAGCAGTTCTTC. As protein: CASMGTSGSYNEQFF.

Points on this clonotype: This may stem from a read error, because a much larger clone lies one nucleotide away. The genes are TRBV27 and TRBJ1-1; D is undetermined. V was pared by 5 bases and J by 4 bases, with 26 bases between. Germline V gene sequence: CDR1 MNHEY, CDR2 SMNVEV (reference sequence). The CDR3 totals 18 residues. In nucleotides, the CDR3 is TGTGCCAGCAGTCCCTTCGGGCCTACCAATTTCTGGAGCACTGAAGCTTTCTTT. It encodes CASSPFGPTNFWSTEAFF.

CDR3 in DNA: TGTGCCAGCAGTTTATCGCGGGGGGCGGCGAACGAGCAGTACTTC. This translates into CASSLSRGAANEQYF. The chain employs TRBV27 and TRBJ2-7, with 8 nucleotides matching TRBD2. Trimming cost V 0 bases and J 5 bases; bases outside gene matches: 6. Germline V gives CDR1 MNHEY, CDR2 SMNVEV (reference sequence). The CDR3 totals 15 residues.

This clonotype appeared many times. J is TRBJ1-5 and V is TRBV12-3 or TRBV12-4, with a possible D match to TRBD1 (6 bases). The ends were cut back, 5 bases at V and 0 bases at J, with 11 bases in the middle. CDR3 length: 15 amino acids. The CDR3 spells CASSARQDSNQPQHF. In nucleotides, the CDR3 is TGTGCCAGCAGTGCCCGACAGGATAGCAATCAGCCCCAGCATTTT.

This chain uses TRBV20-1 with TRBJ1-6, with 10 bases matching TRBD1. The CDR3 spans 16 residues. Unmatched junction bases numbered 11, after V lost 6 bases and J lost 6 bases. CDR1 DFQATT and CDR2 SNEGSKA come from the germline V gene (reference sequence). CDR3: CSALSFGDRGNSPLHF. Here the CDR3 DNA reads TGCAGTGCCCTATCATTTGGGGACAGGGGTAATTCACCCCTCCACTTT.